The 29 T cell receptor beta chains given below trace back to one sample, sequenced in a study of blood T cells in healthy people across ages. A sample-barcoded 5' primer and a J-beta primer mix were used in a second PCR of roughly 7 to 11 cycles. TCRdb ran MiXCR on the 5' RACE reads and lists one entry per CDR3 protein. Among about 1.6 million distinct CDR3 sequences listed, 34% were seen once. The sequencing sample was made of blood. The receptors derive from a woman aged 25 to 45 in good health.

The rearrangement links TRBV27 to TRBJ2-3, with D perhaps matching TRBD1 (5 bases). The CDR3 covers 16 residues. In germline, CDR1 is MNHEY, CDR2 SMNVEV (reference sequence). V lost 4 bases and J 2 bases, leaving 16 bases between the germline ends. The CDR3 loop is CASSSVGAFLTDTQYF. Written as DNA, the CDR3 is TGTGCCAGCAGTTCCGTTGGGGCCTTCCTCACAGATACGCAGTATTTT.

The chain recombines TRBV5-1 with TRBJ2-7; the D is unclear. Trimming took 7 bases from V and 7 from J, leaving 18 bases between them. The CDR3 covers 13 residues. Germline V gene data show CDR1 as SGHRS and CDR2 as YFSETQ. The DNA for the CDR3 is TGCGCCAGCGGCCGGGTCCCCCACAAGGAGCAGTACTTC. As protein: CASGRVPHKEQYF.

The chain combines TRBV20-1 with TRBJ1-5; D is undetermined. The CDR3 loop spans 14 amino acids. Germline V gives CDR1 DFQATT, CDR2 SNEGSKA (reference sequence). V lost 3 bases to trimming and J lost 0 bases, with 9 bases between them. In nucleotides, the CDR3 is TGCAGTGCTAGTCACCTTACTAGCAATCAGCCCCAGCATTTT. This encodes CSASHLTSNQPQHF.

V usage is TRBV2 and J usage is TRBJ2-7; unclear D gene. V was clipped by 8 bases and J by 0 bases, with 14 bases between them. This CDR3 is 14 amino acids long. Germline V gene lookup returns CDR1 SNHLY and CDR2 FYNNEI. The CDR3 region has the DNA TGTGCCAGCTTAGGACGGACCCTCTCCTACGAGCAGTACTTC. Translation: CASLGRTLSYEQYF.

This clonotype was counted a few times. The rearrangement links TRBV3-1 to TRBJ1-2; 9 bases are shared with TRBD1. Per germline, CDR1 LGHDT and CDR2 YNNKEL (reference sequence). The J segment lost 0 bases and the V segment lost 6 bases, leaving 11 bases of the junction unmatched. This CDR3 spans 17 amino acids. The CDR3 sequence: CASRPWDRANPNYGYTF. CDR3 coding DNA: TGTGCCAGCAGACCCTGGGACAGGGCCAACCCTAACTATGGCTACACCTTC.

The chain employs TRBV10-3 and TRBJ1-2; D unresolved. Germline lookup yields CDR1 ENHRY and CDR2 SYGVKD. There are 16 residues in the CDR3. Between the trimmed V and J ends, which lost 3 bases and 4 bases, there was a span of 18 bases. CDR3 coding DNA: TGTGCCATCAGTGATCCGGACGGTCGACTTCTCTATGGCTACACCTTC. This gives the protein CAISDPDGRLLYGYTF.

CDR3 DNA sequence: TGTGCCAGCAGGGAACACCAAACAGGGGTAGGCGAGCAGTACTTC. Its protein product is CASREHQTGVGEQYF. The rearrangement joins TRBV28 to TRBJ2-5; 7 positions agree with TRBD1. Matching the DNA end better, TRBJ2-7 makes the J call doubtful. This CDR3 region has 15 residues. In germline, CDR1 is MDHEN, CDR2 SYDVKM.

This sequence joins TRBV12-1 and TRBJ1-5. TRBV12-1 is a documented pseudogene. The CDR3 totals 14 residues. CDR3 nucleotides: TGTGCCAGCAGCTTTAGGGCCTTCAATCAGCCCCAGCATTTT. Its translation: CASSFRAFNQPQHF.

The gene calls are TRBV5-1 and TRBJ1-4; 7 bases fit TRBD1. V lost 3 bases to trimming and J lost 7 bases; unmatched junction nucleotides: 9. The CDR3 contains 15 residues. Germline V gives CDR1 SGHRS, CDR2 YFSETQ. This chain's CDR3 is CASSSTGAPGEKLFF. DNA of the CDR3: TGCGCCAGCAGCTCCACAGGGGCCCCCGGTGAAAAACTGTTTTTT.

The chain recombines TRBV9 with TRBJ2-4, with a weak D call TRBD2 (6 bases). Judging by the DNA end, TRBJ2-7 fits better; the J call may be wrong. The V gene's germline CDR1 is SGDLS and CDR2 YYNGEE. There are 15 residues in the CDR3. The CDR3 protein is CASSVTGDPSYEQYF. The CDR3 DNA follows: TGTGCCAGCAGCGTTACGGGAGACCCCTCCTACGAGCAGTACTTC.

The chain couples TRBV11-2 to TRBJ2-7; TRBD2 might be the D (7 bases). CDR1 and CDR2 from the germline V gene are SGHAT and FQNNGV. The ends were cut back, 3 bases at V and 2 bases at J, with 20 bases in the middle. This CDR3 contains 17 residues. CDR3 DNA sequence: TGTGCCAGCAGCTTGTCGGAGGGGGGGGGCGCCCCCTACGAGCAGTACTTC. Amino acids: CASSLSEGGGAPYEQYF.

This clonotype was seen ten or more times. This chain joins TRBV6-6 and TRBJ2-5; possible D gene TRBD2, 6 bases. Trimming removed 7 bases at V and 4 bases at J, with 13 bases between. The CDR3 has 13 residues. Germline CDR1 is MNHNY and CDR2 is SVGAGI (reference sequence). As DNA, the CDR3 is TGTGCCAGCAAGGAGTGGCGGGGAGAGACCCAGTACTTC. This gives the protein CASKEWRGETQYF.

The chain links TRBV9 to TRBJ2-7, with 11 bases matching TRBD2. The CDR3 totals 17 residues. V trimming: 4 bases; J trimming: 2 bases; junction bases outside the gene matches: 11. CDR1 is SGDLS, CDR2 YYNGEE, per germline. The CDR3 bases are TGTGCCAGCAGCTCCCCCAAAGGGACTAGCGGACCCTACGAGCAGTACTTC. It specifies CASSSPKGTSGPYEQYF.

This clonotype was counted between two and nine times. The rearrangement links TRBV7-6 to TRBJ2-1; D gene uncertain. Germline assignment: CDR1 SGHVS and CDR2 FNYEAQ. This CDR3 has 14 residues. Deletions cut 3 bases from V and 10 bases from J, with 16 bases between. CDR3 sequence: CASSFGTDPREQFF. The CDR3 nucleotides read TGTGCCAGCAGCTTCGGTACGGACCCCAGGGAGCAGTTCTTC.

The chain uses TRBV14 and TRBJ2-7; 7 nucleotides agree with TRBD2. Germline V gene data show CDR1 as SGHDN and CDR2 as FVKESK. The J segment lost 4 bases and the V segment lost 7 bases, leaving 10 bases of the junction unmatched. CDR3 length: 14 residues. The CDR3 protein is CASTGEGPPYEQYF. CDR3 nucleotides: TGTGCCAGCACCGGGGAGGGGCCGCCTTACGAGCAGTACTTC.

This clonotype was counted between two and nine times. The V and J genes are TRBV6-1 and TRBJ2-2, with 7 bases fitting TRBD2. Germline values: CDR1 MNHNS, CDR2 SASEGT. V dropped 6 bases and J dropped 9; count of bases not matched to a gene: 16. The CDR3 totals 16 residues. The DNA of the CDR3 is TGTGCCAGCAGCGCTCAAGACGTTAGCGGGCGCCGGGAGCTGTTTTTT. It codes for CASSAQDVSGRRELFF.

This clonotype was seen only a few times. The chain employs TRBV6-5 and TRBJ1-6; the match to TRBD1 covers 8 bases. V lost 0 bases and J lost 6; bases outside the gene matches: 1. The germline gives CDR1 MNHEY, CDR2 SVGAGI. The CDR3 is 15 residues long. CDR3 DNA: TGTGCCAGCAGTTACTCAACAGGGGGTAATTCACCCCTCCACTTT. This sequence encodes CASSYSTGGNSPLHF.

Worth noting for this clonotype: One junction end disagrees with the germline gene, perhaps due to a read error. The chain uses TRBV4-3 and TRBJ2-1; 9 nucleotides agree with TRBD2. This CDR3 region has 18 residues. CDR1 and CDR2 (germline): LGHNA, YSLEER. As DNA, the CDR3 is TGCGCCAGCAGCCCGTCTGGGCGGGAGGGGTGGATTTGCAATGGGCAGTTCTTC. Its protein product is CASSPSGREGWICNGQFF.

The genes are TRBV11-2 and TRBJ2-1; D is unclear. Germline assignment: CDR1 SGHAT and CDR2 FQNNGV. Trimming removed 0 bases at V and 12 bases at J, with 15 bases between. The CDR3 is 14 residues long. Here the CDR3 DNA reads TGTGCCAGCAGCTTAGATTCTGCGCTATCCGGGCAGTTCTTC. Translated: CASSLDSALSGQFF.

The chain employs TRBV12-3 or TRBV12-4 and TRBJ2-5, with 10 bases aligning to TRBD1. The CDR3 covers 17 residues. The junction had 7 bases not matched to a gene; V was cut back by 1 base and J by 2 bases. CDR3 sequence: CASSLVKGQGLQETQYF. CDR3 sequence (DNA): TGTGCCAGCAGTTTAGTGAAGGGACAGGGGCTACAAGAGACCCAGTACTTC.

This clonotype was found many times. This chain connects TRBV29-1 to TRBJ1-2; the D is unclear. This CDR3 is 11 amino acids long. Germline assignment: CDR1 SQVTM and CDR2 ANQGSEA. Trimming took off 7 bases at V and 8 bases at J, with 14 bases between the two ends. CDR3 protein: CSGGAVEGYTF. The DNA for the CDR3 is TGCAGCGGGGGAGCGGTAGAGGGCTACACCTTC.

This clonotype was seen more than once but under ten times. The chain uses TRBV5-1 and TRBJ2-7, with D perhaps matching TRBD1 (6 bases). V dropped 2 bases and J dropped 5 bases, with 17 bases sitting between them. Germline CDR1 reads SGHRS; CDR2 reads YFSETQ. The CDR3 contains 15 residues. The CDR3 spells CASSFEVTGSNEQYF. CDR3 DNA: TGCGCCAGCAGCTTTGAAGTTACAGGGTCCAACGAGCAGTACTTC.

V gene TRBV20-1 combines with J gene TRBJ2-1; TRBD2 might be the D (6 bases). Germline V CDR1 and CDR2: DFQATT, SNEGSKA (reference sequence). V was clipped by 5 bases and J by 2 bases, with 16 bases between them. This CDR3 is 15 amino acids long. The CDR3 loop reads CSAPKGGETYNEQFF. Written as DNA, the CDR3 is TGCAGTGCTCCAAAGGGCGGGGAAACCTACAATGAGCAGTTCTTC.

This clonotype was picked up many times. The V call is TRBV4-1, the J call TRBJ2-5, with TRBD2 as a possible D gene (6 bases). The germline CDR1 and CDR2 sequences are MGHRA and YSYEKL. The CDR3 runs to 13 residues. Trimming took 2 bases from V and 5 from J, leaving 9 bases between them. The CDR3 sequence is CASSQTSIETQYF. The CDR3 nucleotides read TGCGCCAGCAGCCAAACTAGCATCGAGACCCAGTACTTC.

The chain carries TRBV7-9 and TRBJ2-1, with 9 nucleotides matching TRBD2. CDR1 SEHNR and CDR2 FQNEAQ come from the germline V gene (reference sequence). This CDR3 region has 19 residues. The V gene end was trimmed by 5 bases and the J gene end by 8 bases; junction bases not matched to a gene: 22. The CDR3 region is CASSRGVRGGLSVLHEQFF. The DNA for the CDR3 is TGTGCCAGCAGCAGGGGGGTGCGGGGGGGCCTGTCGGTCCTTCATGAGCAGTTCTTC.

The CDR3 loop reads CSARDLVPRRETQYF. The CDR3 DNA reads TGCAGTGCTAGAGATCTCGTCCCTAGAAGGGAGACCCAGTACTTC. The chain uses TRBV20-1 and TRBJ2-5; D gene unclear. Germline values: CDR1 DFQATT, CDR2 SNEGSKA (reference sequence). This CDR3 contains 15 residues. V lost 0 bases, J lost 5 bases, and 16 bases lay in between.

Ten or more counts support this clonotype. The chain is built from TRBV7-9 and TRBJ2-4; D perhaps matches TRBD2 (5 bases). The CDR3 is 13 amino acids. V was trimmed by 0 bases and J by 5 bases, leaving 5 bases between them. Germline values: CDR1 SEHNR, CDR2 FQNEAQ (reference sequence). As DNA, the CDR3 is TGTGCCAGCAGCTTAGCGGGAGAAAACATTCAGTACTTC. Its translation: CASSLAGENIQYF.

The CDR3 nucleotides are TGCGCCAGCAGCTTGAGATCGCGGGGGGGCGTTTTGGGAGAGACCCAGTACTTC. Protein sequence: CASSLRSRGGVLGETQYF. The chain couples TRBV5-1 to TRBJ2-5; 9 nucleotides align to TRBD2. Per the germline V gene, CDR1 is SGHRS and CDR2 is YFSETQ. The CDR3 runs 18 residues. V trimming: 1 base; J trimming: 4 bases; junction bases outside the gene matches: 14.

A remark on this clonotype: One end of the junction fails to match germline, which may point to a read error. The chain couples TRBV5-1 to TRBJ2-6; a weak D match, TRBD1 (5 bases). The CDR3 spans 15 residues. The germline CDR1 and CDR2 sequences are SGHRS and YFSETQ. In DNA, the CDR3 is TGCGCCAGCAGTGTGCAGAGCTCTGGGGCCAACGTCCTGATTTTC. It is translated as CASSVQSSGANVLIF.